Each of the 10 T cell receptor beta chains below was sequenced from the same sample in a study of OX40 agonist ivuxolimab in advanced cancers. The assay was immunoSEQ multiplex PCR, and TCRdb's table has in-frame clones only and misses some. The sample yields around 25,000 clones, about 88% seen once. The sequencing here drew on CD4+ or CD8+ T cells sorted from blood, taken in a trial of the OX40 agonist ivuxolimab. All receptors come from an adult with an advanced solid tumor such as melanoma, head and neck, liver or kidney cancer.

The gene calls are TRBV5-4 and TRBJ2-2; D is possibly TRBD2 (6 bases). Deletions cut 4 bases from V and 4 bases from J, with 8 bases between. Germline assignment: CDR1 SGHNT and CDR2 YYREEE (reference sequence). The CDR3 covers 13 residues. The CDR3: CASSRDFTGELFF. The CDR3 DNA sequence: TGTGCCAGCAGCCGGGACTTCACCGGGGAGCTGTTTTTT.

The V call is TRBV19, the J call TRBJ2-3; no reliable D call. This CDR3 contains 14 residues. Germline V gene data show CDR1 as LNHDA and CDR2 as SQIVND (reference sequence). The germline V and J ends were trimmed by 4 bases and 0 bases, with 8 bases remaining between them. The chain's CDR3 is CASSRRLSTDTQYF. The CDR3 DNA follows: TGTGCCAGTAGTAGGCGTCTTAGCACAGATACGCAGTATTTT.

CDR3 in amino acids: CASSPGRFSYEQYF. In DNA, the CDR3 is TGTGCCAGCAGCCCCGGGCGTTTCTCCTACGAGCAGTACTTC. This rearrangement joins TRBV7-8 to TRBJ2-7; D uncertain. V was clipped by 5 bases and J by 0 bases, with 11 bases between them. The CDR3 totals 14 residues. CDR1 and CDR2 (germline): SGHVS, FQNEAQ. Looking up the rest from reference TRBV7-8 and TRBJ2-7 gives the full variable domain: GAGVSQSPRYKVAKRGQDVALRCDPISGHVSLFWYQQALGQGPEFLTYFQNEAQLDKSGLPSDRFFAERPEGSVSTLKIQRTQQEDSAVYLCASSPGRFSYEQYFGPGTRLTVT.

This clone was counted a few times. V and J are TRBV18 and TRBJ2-5; D remains ambiguous. With the DNA end fitting TRBJ2-7 better, the J assignment may be wrong. This CDR3 is 13 amino acids long. Germline CDR1 is KGHSH and CDR2 is LQKENI. CDR3 sequence: CASSPTEDYEQYF. CDR3 in DNA: TGTGCCAGCTCACCGACGGAAGATTACGAGCAGTACTTC.

This clone was detected once. The chain employs TRBV15 and TRBJ1-6, with 7 bases lining up with TRBD1. Germline CDR1 reads LNHNV; CDR2 reads YYDKDF (reference sequence). The CDR3 contains 15 residues. V lost 0 bases, J lost 9 bases, and 5 bases stayed unmatched. In nucleotides, the CDR3 is TGTGCCACCAGCAGAGATCGGCAGGGGGTTTCACCCCTCCACTTT. It codes for CATSRDRQGVSPLHF.

The chain combines TRBV5-4 with TRBJ2-3, with D possibly being TRBD2 (6 bases). Germline loops: CDR1 SGHNT, CDR2 YYREEE (reference sequence). The CDR3 extends over 18 amino acids. The germline V and J ends were trimmed by 1 base and 5 bases, with 23 bases remaining between them. The CDR3 coding sequence is TGTGCCAGCAGCTTGCGTTTTGGTGGGGAGGTTGTAGTAGATACGCAGTATTTT. It translates to CASSLRFGGEVVVDTQYF.

V gene TRBV4-1 combines with J gene TRBJ1-3; the D gene is possibly TRBD1 (5 bases). The ends were cut back, 1 base at V and 0 bases at J, with 22 bases in the middle. The CDR3 has 20 amino acids. Per the germline V gene, CDR1 is MGHRA and CDR2 is YSYEKL. The CDR3 loop reads CASSQVRRWQGGDSGNTIYF. Here the CDR3 DNA reads TGCGCCAGCAGCCAAGTTAGAAGGTGGCAGGGCGGCGACTCTGGAAACACCATATATTTT.

V and J are TRBV30 and TRBJ1-4; possibly TRBD1 for D (5 bases). Trimming left V 1 base short and J 6 bases short, with 9 bases between. Looked up from germline, CDR1 is GTSNPN and CDR2 is SVGIG (reference sequence). The CDR3 sequence is 13 residues long. CDR3 DNA sequence: TGTGCCTGGAGTGAGGGGTGGGATGAAAAACTGTTTTTT. It encodes CAWSEGWDEKLFF.

This clone has just one count. The genes are TRBV30 and TRBJ1-2; D gene uncertain. V was pared by 0 bases and J by 5 bases, with 22 bases between. This CDR3 comprises 17 residues. Germline V lookup: CDR1 GTSNPN, CDR2 SVGIG (reference sequence). The CDR3 spells CAWSVPGHSGGIYGYTF. CDR3 nucleotide sequence: TGTGCCTGGAGTGTACCAGGCCATAGCGGCGGAATATATGGCTACACCTTC.

This chain connects TRBV6-1 to TRBJ2-7, with 7 bases that match TRBD1. This CDR3 region has 16 residues. V trimming: 4 bases; J trimming: 4 bases; junction bases outside the gene matches: 13. From germline, CDR1 is MNHNS and CDR2 SASEGT. CDR3 in amino acids: CASSVGWGTASYEQYF. The CDR3 bases are TGTGCCAGCAGTGTAGGGTGGGGGACAGCTAGTTACGAGCAGTACTTC.